This note documents a single T cell receptor beta chain sequence. This clone's antigen is unknown. No qualities accompany the bases; no much larger clone lies one base away. RNA was extracted using the RNeasy kit, and about 0.45 to 1 ug of the RNA was reverse transcribed with random hexamers. TCR beta CDR3 regions were amplified with the immunoSEQ multiplex PCR assay covering 54 Vbeta and 13 Jbeta segments. To correct PCR amplification bias, a synthetic template baseline was used for both primer optimization and computational correction. The original pipeline was this. Reads were assigned to V, D and J genes according to IMGT and analyzed in immunoSEQ Analyzer, with only productive sequences retained. To calculate clonality, Shannon entropy was normalized by log2 of the number of productive unique sequences and then subtracted from one. Public and private clones were assessed among the 100 most prevalent clones of each patient and control. Clones were defined as Susac-specific if absent from the healthy and MS cohorts, from more than 900 published viral clones and from other ImmuneACCESS disease sequences. Through fastp at Q25 and MiXCR, TCRdb rebuilt clones from the public reads, retaining in-frame beta chains. Rows merge per CDR3 protein into single entries with the most common DNA and genes. The V and J calls and clone size come from TCRdb's table, not from the authors' own analysis. The sample table shows about 200,000 distinct CDR3 sequences, and 90% to 95% are seen once. 0.085% to 0.09% of the sample lies in the top ten.

Peripheral blood CD8+ and CD4+ T cells from healthy donors, Susac syndrome patients and multiple sclerosis patients were profiled using high-throughput TCR beta sequencing. Recently defined diagnostic criteria for definite or probable disease were met by the Susac syndrome patients. Bulk CD8+ and CD4+ T cells were purified magnetically by negative isolation, whereas CD8+ TEMRA cells were enriched by FACS. Blood was drawn into EDTA tubes, processed within 24 hours, and PBMCs were isolated by density gradient centrifugation. PBMCs intended for TCR sequencing were cryopreserved in liquid nitrogen and thawed later in a water bath at 37 degrees C. A purity of at least 90% was achieved for sorted or isolated CD4+, CD8+ and CD8+ TEMRA cells. These data originate in a study of CD8 T cells in Susac syndrome (dated by TCRdb to the late 2010s). Background for the entire study: Of the Susac syndrome patients who were sequenced, about eight were in clinical remission while about six had clinically active disease. Susac syndrome patients were therapy-naive, on corticosteroids (some also receiving IVIg), or on IVIg alone at blood withdrawal. The study used repertoire sequencing to test whether antigen drove CD8+ T cell activation and differentiation in Susac syndrome. On the study overall, not on this receptor specifically: In patients with Susac syndrome, the CD4+ T cell repertoire showed no detectable clonal expansion. The TCR sequencing and HLA analysis was acknowledged to have included a relatively small number of individuals.

The CDR3, cysteine through phenylalanine, is 14 amino acids long. The retained sequence is limited to the CDR3, 42 bases, with the frame set at the first base. CDR1 and CDR2 were assigned from the germline V gene as SGHRS and YFSETQ. Deletion took 2 bases off V and 2 bases off J, with a span of 10 bases between the germline ends. The chain joins TRBV5-1 to TRBJ1-1; TRBD1 might be the D gene, on 5 matching bases. Sequenced sample: CD4+ T cells from PBMCs. This receptor was taken from a human donor with Susac syndrome. The CDR3 sequence is CASSLQEGNTEAFF. The DNA sequence is given as TGCGCCAGCAGCTTACAGGAGGGAAACACTGAAGCTTTCTTT. Reference TRBV5-1 and TRBJ1-1 genes cover what lies past the CDR3, so the full variable domain is KAGVTQTPRYLIKTRGQQVTLSCSPISGHRSVSWYQQTPGQGLQFLFEYFSETQRNKGNFPGRFSGRQFSNSRSEMNVSTLELGDSALYLCASSLQEGNTEAFFGQGTRLTVV.